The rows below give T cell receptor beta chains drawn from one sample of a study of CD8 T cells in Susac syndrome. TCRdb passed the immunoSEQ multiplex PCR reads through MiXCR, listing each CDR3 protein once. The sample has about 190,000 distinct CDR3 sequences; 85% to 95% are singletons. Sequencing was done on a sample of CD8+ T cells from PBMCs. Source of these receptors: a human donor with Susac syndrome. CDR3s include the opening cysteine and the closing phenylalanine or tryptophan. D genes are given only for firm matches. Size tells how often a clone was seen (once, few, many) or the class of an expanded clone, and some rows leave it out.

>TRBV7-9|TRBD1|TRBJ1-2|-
CASRRDSTNYGYTF
TGTGCCAGCAGACGGGACAGTACTAACTATGGCTACACCTTC
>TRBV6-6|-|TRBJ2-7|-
CASSYSIRDEQYF
TGTGCCAGCAGTTACTCGATCAGGGACGAGCAGTACTTC
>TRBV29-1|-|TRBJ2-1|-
CSVDGTVHNEQFF
TGCAGCGTCGATGGGACCGTACACAATGAGCAGTTCTTC
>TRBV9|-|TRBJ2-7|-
CASSVAPWDIGQYF
TGTGCCAGCAGCGTAGCCCCTTGGGATATCGGGCAGTACTTC
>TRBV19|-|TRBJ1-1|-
CASSPWPNTEAFF
TGTGCCAGTAGTCCTTGGCCGAACACTGAAGCTTTCTTT
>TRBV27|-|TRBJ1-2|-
CASSLRGAYGYTF
TGTGCCAGCAGTTTGCGGGGGGCATATGGCTACACCTTC
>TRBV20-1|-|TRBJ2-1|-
CSARDVGRALYNEQFF
TGCAGTGCTAGAGATGTCGGCAGGGCCCTCTACAATGAGCAGTTCTTC
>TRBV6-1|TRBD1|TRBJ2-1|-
CASKSYRGDEQFF
TGTGCCAGCAAGTCGTACAGGGGAGATGAGCAGTTCTTC
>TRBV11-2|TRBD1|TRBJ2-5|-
CASGTRGRGETQYF
TGTGCCAGCGGTACAAGGGGGCGCGGGGAGACCCAGTACTTC
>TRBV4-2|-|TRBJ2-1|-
CASSQGGNEQFF
TGTGCCAGCAGCCAAGGCGGCAATGAGCAGTTCTTC
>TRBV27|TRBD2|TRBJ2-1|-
CASSSRTSGIYNEQFF
TGTGCCAGCAGTTCCCGGACTAGCGGTATATACAATGAGCAGTTCTTC
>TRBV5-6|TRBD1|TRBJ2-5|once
CASKRAGGEETQYF
TGTGCCAGCAAGAGGGCAGGGGGCGAAGAGACCCAGTACTTC
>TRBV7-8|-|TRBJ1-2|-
CASSSSRGYTF
TGTGCCAGCAGCTCCTCTCGTGGCTACACCTTC
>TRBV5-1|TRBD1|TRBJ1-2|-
CASSSTGTGGPRLKGYTF
TGCGCCAGCAGCTCGACCGGAACAGGGGGCCCTCGGCTAAAAGGCTACACCTTC
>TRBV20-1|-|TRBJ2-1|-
CSAPGPGSYNEQFF
TGCAGTGCTCCGGGACCGGGCTCCTACAATGAGCAGTTCTTC
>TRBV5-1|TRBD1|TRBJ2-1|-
CASSDRTGGNEQFF
TGCGCCAGCAGCGACAGGACAGGGGGCAATGAGCAGTTCTTC
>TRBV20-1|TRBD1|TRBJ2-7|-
CSVRTGEDEQYF
TGCAGTGTTAGGACAGGGGAGGACGAGCAGTACTTC
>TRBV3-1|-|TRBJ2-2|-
CASSQEPGSTGELFF
TGTGCCAGCAGCCAAGAGCCAGGGAGCACCGGGGAGCTGTTTTTT
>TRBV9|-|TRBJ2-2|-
CASSGGFSNTGELFF
TGTGCCAGCAGCGGCGGATTTTCGAACACCGGGGAGCTGTTTTTT
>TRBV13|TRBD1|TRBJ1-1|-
CASSLLFGQDTEAFF
TGTGCCAGCAGCCTCTTATTCGGACAGGACACTGAAGCTTTCTTT
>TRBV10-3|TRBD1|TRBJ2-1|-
CAISLQGSGTYNEQFF
TGTGCCATCAGCCTACAGGGGAGTGGCACCTACAATGAGCAGTTCTTC
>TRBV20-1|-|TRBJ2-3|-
CSARERWGSDTQYF
TGCAGTGCTAGAGAGCGGTGGGGATCCGATACGCAGTATTTT
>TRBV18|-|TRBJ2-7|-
CASSPLGYEQYF
TGTGCCAGCTCACCACTGGGTTACGAGCAGTACTTC
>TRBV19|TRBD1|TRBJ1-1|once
CASILGTGGNTEAFF
TGTGCCAGTATCCTAGGGACAGGCGGAAACACTGAAGCTTTCTTT
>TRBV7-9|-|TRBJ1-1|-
CATERGGMNTEAFF
TGTGCCACCGAGAGGGGGGGCATGAACACTGAAGCTTTCTTT
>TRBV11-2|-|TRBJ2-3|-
CASSSLEFTDTQYF
TGTGCCAGCAGCTCCCTGGAGTTCACAGATACGCAGTATTTT
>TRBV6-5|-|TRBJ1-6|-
CASSYHNSPLHF
TGTGCCAGCAGTTACCATAATTCACCCCTCCACTTT
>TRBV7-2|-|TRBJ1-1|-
CASSLAVARDTEAFF
TGTGCCAGCAGCTTAGCAGTCGCTAGGGACACTGAAGCTTTCTTT
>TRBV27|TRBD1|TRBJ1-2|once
CASSNRDSLRDGYTF
TGTGCCAGCAGTAACCGGGACAGCCTCCGTGATGGCTACACCTTC
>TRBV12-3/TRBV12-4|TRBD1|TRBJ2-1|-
CASSPGQGVHNEQFF
TGTGCCAGCAGTCCGGGACAGGGGGTCCACAATGAGCAGTTCTTC
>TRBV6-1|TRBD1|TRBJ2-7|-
CASTLSGTGDLSGQYF
TGTGCCAGCACCCTGAGTGGGACAGGTGACCTTAGCGGGCAGTACTTC
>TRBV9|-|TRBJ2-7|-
CASSVEGSREQYF
TGTGCCAGCAGCGTAGAAGGGTCTCGCGAGCAGTACTTC
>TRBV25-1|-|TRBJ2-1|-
CASSNPTTRNEQFF
TGTGCCAGCAGTAATCCTACCACTAGAAATGAGCAGTTCTTC
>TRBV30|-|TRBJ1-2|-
CAWSRVGGYTF
TGTGCCTGGAGTCGAGTGGGGGGCTACACCTTC
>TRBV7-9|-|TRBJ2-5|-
CASTPRRETQYF
TGTGCCAGCACCCCCCGGCGAGAGACCCAGTACTTC
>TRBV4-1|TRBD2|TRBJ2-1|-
CASSQVGTSGGYYNEQFF
TGCGCCAGCAGCCAAGTCGGGACTAGCGGGGGGTACTACAATGAGCAGTTCTTC
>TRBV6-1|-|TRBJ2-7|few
CASSITTNKHEQYF
TGTGCCAGCAGTATAACTACCAACAAGCACGAGCAGTACTTC
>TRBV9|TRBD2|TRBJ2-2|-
CASSSGRPGELFF
TGTGCCAGCAGCAGCGGGAGGCCCGGGGAGCTGTTTTTT
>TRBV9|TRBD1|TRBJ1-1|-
CASSESDRGNTEAFF
TGTGCCAGCAGTGAATCTGACAGGGGGAACACTGAAGCTTTCTTT
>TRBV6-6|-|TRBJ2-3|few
CASSTDSSTDTQYF
TGTGCCAGCAGTACCGACAGTAGCACAGATACGCAGTATTTT
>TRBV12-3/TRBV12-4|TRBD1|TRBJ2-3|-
CASSRRGQGPDTQYF
TGTGCCAGCAGTCGCCGGGGACAGGGCCCAGATACGCAGTATTTT
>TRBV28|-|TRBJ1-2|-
CASSFWTTQGFGYTF
TGTGCCAGCAGTTTCTGGACAACTCAGGGCTTTGGCTACACCTTC
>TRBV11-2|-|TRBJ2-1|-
CASSITGRNNEQFF
TGTGCCAGCAGCATCACCGGGAGAAACAATGAGCAGTTCTTC
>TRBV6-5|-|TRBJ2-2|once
CASSYGETGELFF
TGTGCCAGCAGTTACGGTGAAACCGGGGAGCTGTTTTTT
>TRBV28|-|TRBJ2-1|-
CASRNEQFF
TGTGCCAGCAGAAATGAGCAGTTCTTC
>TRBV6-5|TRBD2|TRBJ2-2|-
CASSSLAGAAGELFF
TGTGCCAGCAGTTCTCTAGCGGGAGCGGCCGGGGAGCTGTTTTTT
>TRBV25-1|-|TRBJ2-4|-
CASSEKDRSTGAIQYF
TGTGCCAGCAGTGAAAAGGACAGGTCAACGGGGGCCATTCAGTACTTC
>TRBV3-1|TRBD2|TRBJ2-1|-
CASSWSGIEDEQFF
TGTGCCAGCAGTTGGAGCGGGATTGAGGATGAGCAGTTCTTC
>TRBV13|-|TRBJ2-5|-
CASSLAQRNQGAQYF
TGTGCCAGCAGCTTAGCACAGAGGAACCAAGGAGCCCAGTACTTC
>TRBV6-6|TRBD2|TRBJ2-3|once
CASTQTSGGDTQYF
TGTGCCAGCACCCAGACTAGCGGGGGAGATACGCAGTATTTT
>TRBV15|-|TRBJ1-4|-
CATSRDYLTVNEKLFF
TGTGCCACCAGCAGGGACTACTTGACAGTAAATGAAAAACTGTTTTTT
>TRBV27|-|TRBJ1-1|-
CASSYSRLEDTEAFF
TGTGCCAGCAGTTATTCAAGGTTGGAAGACACTGAAGCTTTCTTT
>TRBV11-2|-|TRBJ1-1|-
CASSLAQGMNTEAFF
TGTGCCAGCAGCTTAGCACAGGGCATGAACACTGAAGCTTTCTTT
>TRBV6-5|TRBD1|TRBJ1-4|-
CASSYSEGAVSEKLFF
TGTGCCAGCAGTTACTCGGAGGGGGCGGTCTCTGAAAAACTGTTTTTT